The TCR beta chain under discussion was sequenced for a study of shared clonotypes between healthy human individuals. Whole-study results and caveats: Unshared clonotypes carried lower generation probabilities than those common to all four donors. Rarefaction showed that sequencing of sorted subsets was incomplete (despite large depth).

As for this clone: Its antigen is not known.

Germline V CDR1 and CDR2: SGDLS, YYNGEE. Trimming at V came to 4 bases and at J to 2 bases, leaving 3 bases not matched to a gene. The CDR3 consists of 14 residues. Only in-frame clones appear in the TCRdb table, and some are missing; sequencing was by immunoSEQ multiplex PCR. This sample carries roughly 1.4 million clones, approximately 98.5% of them seen once, and the ten largest clones take under 0.45%. The sequence was collected from a young man in good health. Sequenced: naive CD4+ T cells sorted from blood. Described subset: CD45RA+ positively selected. The chain has TRBV9 and TRBJ2-7; 10 nucleotides align to TRBD1. CDR3 residues: CASSKGQGTYEQYF. The CDR3 nucleotides read TGTGCCAGCAGCAAGGGACAGGGGACCTACGAGCAGTACTTC.